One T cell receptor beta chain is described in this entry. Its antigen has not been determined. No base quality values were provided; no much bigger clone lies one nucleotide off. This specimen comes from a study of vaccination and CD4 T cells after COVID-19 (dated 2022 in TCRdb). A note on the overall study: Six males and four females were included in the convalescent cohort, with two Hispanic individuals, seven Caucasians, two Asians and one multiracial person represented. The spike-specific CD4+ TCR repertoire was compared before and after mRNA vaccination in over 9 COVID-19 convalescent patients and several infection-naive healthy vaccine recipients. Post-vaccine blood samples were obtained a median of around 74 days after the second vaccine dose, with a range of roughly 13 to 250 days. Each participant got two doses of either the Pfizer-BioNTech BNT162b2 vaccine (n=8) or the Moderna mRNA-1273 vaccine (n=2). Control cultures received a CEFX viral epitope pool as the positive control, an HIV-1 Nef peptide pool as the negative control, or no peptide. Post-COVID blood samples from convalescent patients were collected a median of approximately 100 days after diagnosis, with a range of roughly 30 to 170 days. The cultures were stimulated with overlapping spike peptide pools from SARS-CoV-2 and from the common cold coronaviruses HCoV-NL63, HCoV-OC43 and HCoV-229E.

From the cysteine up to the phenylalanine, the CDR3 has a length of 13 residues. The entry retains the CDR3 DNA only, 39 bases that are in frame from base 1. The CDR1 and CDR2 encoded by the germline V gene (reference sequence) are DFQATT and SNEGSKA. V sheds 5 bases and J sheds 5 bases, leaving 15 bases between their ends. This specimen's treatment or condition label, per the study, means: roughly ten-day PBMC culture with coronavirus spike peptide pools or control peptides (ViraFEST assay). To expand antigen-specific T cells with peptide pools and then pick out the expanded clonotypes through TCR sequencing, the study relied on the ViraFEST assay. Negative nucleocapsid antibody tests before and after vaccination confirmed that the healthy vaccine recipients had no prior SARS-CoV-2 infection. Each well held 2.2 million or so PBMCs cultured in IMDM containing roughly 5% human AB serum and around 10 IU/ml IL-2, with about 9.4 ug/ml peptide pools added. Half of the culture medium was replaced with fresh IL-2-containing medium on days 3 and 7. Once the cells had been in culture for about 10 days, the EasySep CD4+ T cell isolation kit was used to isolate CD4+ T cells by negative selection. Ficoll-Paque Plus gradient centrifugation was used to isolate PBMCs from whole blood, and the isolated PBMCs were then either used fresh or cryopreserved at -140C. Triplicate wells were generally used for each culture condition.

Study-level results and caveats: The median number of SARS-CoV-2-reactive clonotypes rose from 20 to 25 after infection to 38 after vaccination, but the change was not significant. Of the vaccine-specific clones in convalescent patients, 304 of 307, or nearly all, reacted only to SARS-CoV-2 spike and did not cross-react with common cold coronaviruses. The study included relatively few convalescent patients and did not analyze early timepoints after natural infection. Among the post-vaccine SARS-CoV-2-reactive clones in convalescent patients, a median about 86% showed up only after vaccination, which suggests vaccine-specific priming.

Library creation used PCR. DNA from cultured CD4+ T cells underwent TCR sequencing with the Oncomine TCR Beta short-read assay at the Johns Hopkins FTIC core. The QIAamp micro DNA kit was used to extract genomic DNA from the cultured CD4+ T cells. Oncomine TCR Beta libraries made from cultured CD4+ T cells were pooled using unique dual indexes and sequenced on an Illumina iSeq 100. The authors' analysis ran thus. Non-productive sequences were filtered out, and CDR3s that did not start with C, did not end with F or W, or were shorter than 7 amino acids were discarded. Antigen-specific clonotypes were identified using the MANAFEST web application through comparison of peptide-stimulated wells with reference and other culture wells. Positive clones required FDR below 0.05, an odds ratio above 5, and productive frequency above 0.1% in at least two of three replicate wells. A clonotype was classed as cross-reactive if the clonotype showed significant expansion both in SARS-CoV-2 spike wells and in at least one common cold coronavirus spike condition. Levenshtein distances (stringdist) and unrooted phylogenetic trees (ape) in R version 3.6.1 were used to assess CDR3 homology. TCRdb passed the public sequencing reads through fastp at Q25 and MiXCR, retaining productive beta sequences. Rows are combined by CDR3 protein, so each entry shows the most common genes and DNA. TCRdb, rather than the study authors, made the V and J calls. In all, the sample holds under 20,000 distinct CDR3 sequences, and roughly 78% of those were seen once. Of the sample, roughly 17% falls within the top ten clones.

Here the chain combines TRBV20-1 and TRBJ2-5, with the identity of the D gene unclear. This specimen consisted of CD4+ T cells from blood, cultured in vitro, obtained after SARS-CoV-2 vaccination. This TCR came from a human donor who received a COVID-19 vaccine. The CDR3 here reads CSAAWPARETQYF. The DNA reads TGCAGTGCTGCATGGCCAGCACGGGAGACCCAGTACTTC.